The 21 T cell receptor beta chains below were found in one sample sequenced in a study of somatic mutations in cytotoxic T cells in rheumatoid arthritis. The assay was immunoSEQ multiplex PCR, and TCRdb's table has in-frame clones only and misses some. The sample comprises 10,000 to 12,000 clones, more than 60% of which are singletons, and about a fifth rests with the top ten. The sample was CD8+ T cells sorted from blood. Receptors originate from a man aged 50-59 years in good health.

V and J are TRBV28 and TRBJ2-3; a possible D gene is TRBD2 (6 bases). Trimming took 6 bases from V and 1 from J, leaving 11 bases between them. The CDR3 spans 14 residues. Germline V gene sequence: CDR1 MDHEN, CDR2 SYDVKM. Here the CDR3 DNA reads TGTGCCAGCAGAGGTGAGCGGGGCACAGATACGCAGTATTTT. Its protein is CASRGERGTDTQYF. Filled out from reference TRBV28 and TRBJ2-3, the complete variable domain reads DVKVTQSSRYLVKRTGEKVFLECVQDMDHENMFWYRQDPGLGLRLIYFSYDVKMKEKGDIPEGYSVSREKKERFSLILESASTNQTSMYLCASRGERGTDTQYFGPGTRLTVL.

J is TRBJ1-2 and V is TRBV7-8; D is possibly TRBD1 (6 bases). The CDR3 has 16 residues. In germline, CDR1 is SGHVS, CDR2 FQNEAQ. The V end was cut by 1 base, the J end by 7 bases, with 19 bases between. The CDR3 protein is CASSLVSGAQGSGYTF. The CDR3 DNA sequence: TGTGCCAGCAGCTTAGTGTCAGGGGCACAAGGCTCTGGCTACACCTTC.

This chain uses TRBV9 with TRBJ2-7; D might be TRBD1 (6 bases). V shed 2 bases and J shed 6 bases, with 18 bases lying between them. CDR1 is SGDLS and CDR2 is YYNGEE in the germline V gene. There are 15 residues in the CDR3. The CDR3 DNA is TGTGCCAGCAGCGTGTCAGGGGCCTCGTCTTTCGAGCAGTACTTC. Amino acid sequence: CASSVSGASSFEQYF. The variable domain in full, completed from reference TRBV9 and TRBJ2-7, reads DSGVTQTPKHLITATGQRVTLRCSPRSGDLSVYWYQQSLDQGLQFLIQYYNGEERAKGNILERFSAQQFPDLHSELNLSSLELGDSALYFCASSVSGASSFEQYFGPGTRLTVT.

This chain uses TRBV5-1 with TRBJ2-7, with TRBD2 matching over 9 bases. The length of the CDR3 is 15 residues. V lost 1 base to trimming and J lost 5 bases; unmatched junction nucleotides: 7. Germline V lookup: CDR1 SGHRS, CDR2 YFSETQ. CDR3 nucleotide sequence: TGCGCCAGCAGCTTGCGGGCGGGGGGGCCTCACGAGCAGTACTTC. This gives the protein CASSLRAGGPHEQYF.

DNA of the CDR3: TGTGCCAGCAGGGGCGACACTGCTGACTCTGGAAACACCATATATTTT. Translating gives CASRGDTADSGNTIYF. V is TRBV7-9 and J is TRBJ1-3, with D unresolved. CDR3 length equals 16 residues. V dropped 6 bases and J dropped 0 bases, with 15 bases sitting between them. Germline V gives CDR1 SEHNR, CDR2 FQNEAQ (reference sequence).

V usage is TRBV27 and J usage is TRBJ1-2, with no clear D. The CDR3 sequence is 14 residues long. CDR1 and CDR2 from the germline V gene are MNHEY and SMNVEV (reference sequence). Trimming took off 4 bases at V and 3 bases at J, with 12 bases between the two ends. The CDR3 DNA is TGTGCCAGCAGTTCACATCAGGCATACTATGGCTACACCTTC. This sequence encodes CASSSHQAYYGYTF.

This clone was seen a handful of times. V and J are TRBV6-4 and TRBJ2-7; weak D call: TRBD2 (6 bases). The CDR3 runs to 14 residues. Looked up from germline, CDR1 is MRHNA and CDR2 is SNTAGT. The germline V and J ends were trimmed by 6 bases and 7 bases, with 19 bases remaining between them. For the CDR3, the DNA is TGTGCCAGCAGAGAGGGGCGGGGCCCGTGGGAGCAGTACTTC. It is translated as CASREGRGPWEQYF.

The chain is built from TRBV27 and TRBJ1-5; tentatively, D is TRBD1 (6 bases). This CDR3 is 15 amino acids long. The germline gives CDR1 MNHEY, CDR2 SMNVEV (reference sequence). V was cut by 6 bases and J by 7 bases, with 19 bases left in between. The DNA of the CDR3 is TGTGCCAGCAGCCGGGGATCAGGGGTTCCCCAGCCCCAGCATTTT. Its protein is CASSRGSGVPQPQHF.

The J gene is TRBJ1-5, the V gene TRBV9; 10 nucleotides align to TRBD1. CDR1 is SGDLS and CDR2 is YYNGEE in the germline V gene. Trimming took 2 bases from V and 5 from J; bases not matched to a gene: 4. The CDR3 has 15 residues. The CDR3 DNA is TGTGCCAGCAGCGTCGGACAGGGGGATTATCAGCCCCAGCATTTT. It translates to CASSVGQGDYQPQHF.

This chain joins TRBV27 and TRBJ2-3; tentatively, D is TRBD2 (5 bases). Germline loops: CDR1 MNHEY, CDR2 SMNVEV (reference sequence). The V gene lost 6 bases and the J gene lost 2 bases, with 18 bases spanning the gap. This CDR3 is built from 16 residues. The CDR3 DNA reads TGTGCCAGCAGGATTCTTTATAGCGCAACCACAGATACGCAGTATTTT. Its protein product is CASRILYSATTDTQYF.

The V and J genes are TRBV11-2 and TRBJ1-4, with a tentative D call TRBD1 (5 bases). Germline CDR1 is SGHAT and CDR2 is FQNNGV. V lost 4 bases and J 3 bases, leaving 9 bases between the germline ends. The CDR3 covers 14 residues. The chain's CDR3 is CASSWTPPNEKLFF. In DNA, the CDR3 is TGTGCCAGCAGCTGGACACCGCCTAATGAAAAACTGTTTTTT.

The chain joins TRBV5-1 to TRBJ2-7; 10 bases agree with TRBD2. The V gene end was trimmed by 4 bases and the J gene end by 0 bases; junction bases not matched to a gene: 1. The CDR3 loop spans 14 amino acids. The germline CDR1 and CDR2 sequences are SGHRS and YFSETQ. The CDR3 spells CASSPSGSSYEQYF. DNA for the CDR3: TGCGCCAGCAGCCCTAGCGGGAGCTCCTACGAGCAGTACTTC.

This clone showed up just a few times. The chain combines TRBV30 with TRBJ1-5; D not resolved. Looked up from germline, CDR1 is GTSNPN and CDR2 is SVGIG (reference sequence). The germline V and J ends were trimmed by 3 bases and 0 bases, with 9 bases remaining between them. This CDR3 comprises 14 residues. The CDR3 sequence is CAWSGENSNQPQHF. In nucleotides, the CDR3 is TGTGCCTGGAGCGGAGAAAATAGCAATCAGCCCCAGCATTTT.

This sequence joins TRBV7-9 and TRBJ2-3, with 8 bases identical to TRBD2. The CDR3 covers 15 residues. In germline, CDR1 is SEHNR, CDR2 FQNEAQ (reference sequence). The V gene end was trimmed by 5 bases and the J gene end by 4 bases; junction bases not matched to a gene: 8. CDR3 region: CASSPRGLVADTQYF. CDR3 DNA sequence: TGTGCCAGCAGCCCCCGGGGACTAGTAGCAGATACGCAGTATTTT.

This clone has only one observation. This sequence joins TRBV9 and TRBJ2-5; D might be TRBD2 (6 bases). CDR1 and CDR2 (germline): SGDLS, YYNGEE. The CDR3 consists of 13 residues. The V end lost 0 bases, the J end lost 6 bases, and 9 bases lay between the germline ends. The CDR3 spells CASSVGAGKTQYF. CDR3 nucleotide sequence: TGTGCCAGCAGCGTAGGGGCGGGGAAGACCCAGTACTTC.

This clone is medium-sized in the sample. This chain joins TRBV28 and TRBJ2-7; TRBD2 matches 7 bases. This CDR3 spans 14 amino acids. CDR1 is MDHEN, CDR2 SYDVKM, per germline. The ends lost 6 bases at V and 12 bases at J; junction bases unmatched: 17. CDR3 bases: TGTGCCAGCAGCCACGGGACTATCTTCTGGGGGGTGTACTTC. This encodes CASSHGTIFWGVYF.

The chain recombines TRBV12-2 with TRBJ2-1; the table gives TRBD2 as D, unverified against the DNA. TRBV12-2 is a pseudogene locus. This CDR3 is 14 amino acids long. The CDR3 region has the DNA TGTGCAAGTCCCCCTAGCGGGAGTTGGAATGAGCAGTTCTTC. This sequence encodes CASPPSGSWNEQFF.

In its sample, this clone was seen a few times. The chain is built from TRBV5-1 and TRBJ1-6; 7 bases match TRBD1. The CDR3 consists of 16 residues. V trimming: 6 bases; J trimming: 5 bases; junction bases outside the gene matches: 11. CDR1 is SGHRS, CDR2 YFSETQ, per germline. This chain's CDR3 is CASKRAGGLDNSPLHF. The CDR3 DNA reads TGCGCCAGCAAACGGGCAGGGGGGCTGGATAATTCACCCCTCCACTTT.

The rearrangement joins TRBV6-5 to TRBJ1-1; 8 bases are shared with TRBD1. Germline loops: CDR1 MNHEY, CDR2 SVGAGI. Germline trimming cut 3 bases from V and 6 bases from J; bases unmatched to any gene: 9. The CDR3 is 15 amino acids. The CDR3 coding sequence is TGTGCCAGCAGTTATAGGGACAGGCTGATGGCTGAAGCTTTCTTT. It codes for CASSYRDRLMAEAFF.

This clone has only one observation. This clone may be a read error of a much larger clone one base away. Other DNA sequences in the same sample also yield this CDR3. This chain links TRBV4-1 with TRBJ2-7; 9 nucleotides agree with TRBD1. From germline, CDR1 is MGHRA and CDR2 YSYEKL. The CDR3 has 16 residues. V shed 1 base, J shed 2 bases, and the junction held 6 bases outside the gene matches. CDR3 region: CASSQGGDRVTYEQYF. The CDR3 DNA sequence: TGCGCCAGCAGCCAAGGGGGGGACAGGGTTACCTACGAGCAGTACTTC.

The chain has TRBV11-2 and TRBJ2-7; unclear D gene. V was pared by 1 base and J by 6 bases, with 4 bases between. The CDR3 totals 11 residues. Germline V lookup: CDR1 SGHAT, CDR2 FQNNGV. The CDR3 DNA follows: TGTGCCAGCAGCTTAGCAGGCGAGCAGTACTTC. It is translated as CASSLAGEQYF.